These 9 T cell receptor beta chains originate from one sample sequenced in a study of identical twins (dated by TCRdb to 2016 to 2017). The library was made by 5' RACE. These reads were obtained on an Illumina HiSeq 2000. Through fastp at Q25 and MiXCR, TCRdb rebuilt clones from the public reads, retaining in-frame beta chains. A single entry per CDR3 protein holds the most common genes and DNA from its merged rows. The sample has around 480,000 distinct CDR3 sequences on record, roughly an eighth of them singletons. Approximately 0.98% of the sample belongs to the ten largest clones. These records were also assigned to another study, of yellow fever vaccine responses in identical twins.

The sequenced material came from CD4+ T cells sorted from blood. These receptors came from a woman between 18 and 30 years old in good health.

The chain recombines TRBV7-9 with TRBJ2-1, with 9 bases aligning to TRBD1. The CDR3 sequence is 16 residues long. V shed 2 bases, J shed 6 bases, and the junction held 8 bases outside the gene matches. Germline lookup yields CDR1 SEHNR and CDR2 FQNEAQ (reference sequence). This CDR3 is CASSLLSGQGGNEQFF. The CDR3 nucleotides are TGTGCCAGCAGCTTACTGTCGGGACAGGGAGGCAATGAGCAGTTCTTC.

The chain joins TRBV7-2 to TRBJ2-7; 8 bases are a match to TRBD1. Germline V gives CDR1 SGHTA, CDR2 FQGNSA. This CDR3 is 13 amino acids long. V lost 5 bases to trimming and J lost 3 bases; unmatched junction nucleotides: 3. The CDR3 protein is CASSTTGVYEQYF. In DNA, the CDR3 is TGTGCCAGCAGCACGACAGGGGTCTACGAGCAGTACTTC.

The chain joins TRBV7-6 to TRBJ2-3; TRBD1 matches at 8 bases. V shed 4 bases and J 3 bases; nucleotides not matched to a gene: 3. Germline loops: CDR1 SGHVS, CDR2 FNYEAQ. CDR3 length: 14 amino acids. The CDR3 is CASSWTGRTDTQYF. The DNA of the CDR3 is TGTGCCAGCAGCTGGACAGGGAGGACAGATACGCAGTATTTT. Variable domain in full (rest from reference TRBV7-6 and TRBJ2-3): GAGVSQSPRYKVTKRGQDVALRCDPISGHVSLYWYRQALGQGPEFLTYFNYEAQQDKSGLPNDRFSAERPEGSISTLTIQRTEQRDSAMYRCASSWTGRTDTQYFGPGTRLTVL.

This clonotype was counted ten times or more. This chain joins TRBV7-2 and TRBJ2-5, with D uncertain. Trimming cost V 0 bases and J 2 bases, with 10 bases left between them. Per germline, CDR1 SGHTA and CDR2 FQGNSA. The CDR3 runs to 15 residues. In DNA form, the CDR3 reads TGTGCCAGCAGCTTAGCGTCTACCTATCAAGAGACCCAGTACTTC. This gives the protein CASSLASTYQETQYF.

There are a few counts of this clonotype. V gene TRBV18 combines with J gene TRBJ2-7; 7 bases are shared with TRBD1. The junction had 8 bases not matched to a gene; V was cut back by 6 bases and J by 3 bases. The CDR3 extends over 14 amino acids. The germline V gene has CDR1 KGHSH and CDR2 LQKENI. The CDR3, as DNA: TGTGCCAGCTCCCCCGGGACAGAGAACTACGAGCAGTACTTC. Translation: CASSPGTENYEQYF.

The table lists this clonotype with a few counts. The chain uses TRBV5-1 and TRBJ2-7, with D tentatively TRBD2 (5 bases). The germline V and J ends were trimmed by 6 bases and 2 bases, with 15 bases remaining between them. The CDR3 is 14 residues long. Germline CDR1 SGHRS, CDR2 YFSETQ. In DNA, the CDR3 is TGCGCCAGCAAATCTGGCGGAGGAACCTACGAGCAGTACTTC. Encoded protein: CASKSGGGTYEQYF.

V is TRBV9 and J is TRBJ2-5, with 9 nucleotides matching TRBD1. This CDR3 is built from 14 residues. The ends lost 6 bases at V and 5 bases at J; junction bases unmatched: 8. CDR1 and CDR2 (germline): SGDLS, YYNGEE. The CDR3 region has the DNA TGTGCCAGCACCACGGGACAGGGAAGTGAGACCCAGTACTTC. This codes for CASTTGQGSETQYF.

The table lists this clonotype with a few counts. The rearrangement links TRBV2 to TRBJ2-5; 8 positions agree with TRBD2. The germline gives CDR1 SNHLY, CDR2 FYNNEI. V lost 6 bases and J lost 5; bases outside the gene matches: 8. The CDR3 has 14 residues. The CDR3 loop is CASRRGGEGETQYF. CDR3 in DNA: TGTGCCAGCAGACGGGGGGGCGAGGGTGAGACCCAGTACTTC.

The chain combines TRBV19 with TRBJ1-2; D is possibly TRBD1 (6 bases). This CDR3 region has 14 residues. The germline V gene has CDR1 LNHDA and CDR2 SQIVND (reference sequence). CDR3 residues: CEDAPVSWGRGYTF. As DNA, the CDR3 is TGTGAGGATGCACCTGTTTCTTGGGGGCGCGGCTACACCTTC.